This record covers a single T cell receptor beta chain. The authors ran a second PCR of about 6 to 11 cycles using a sample-barcoded 5' primer and a J-beta primer mix. TCRdb reanalysed the 5' RACE reads using MiXCR and keeps one entry per CDR3 protein. This table has around 820,000 distinct CDR3 sequences, roughly 25% appearing once. The sample, 7.5 to 10 milliliters of peripheral blood, was drawn from each donor. The extraction recovered at least 6 micrograms of total RNA per sample. This record comes from a study of blood T cells in healthy people across ages. The CDR3 spans 15 residues. CDR1 and CDR2 (germline): SGHTA, FQGNSA. The ends lost 5 bases at V and 1 base at J; junction bases unmatched: 5. This same sample was also taken into another study, of T cells of mothers and their children. Turning to that study: The study sampled a few healthy Caucasian mothers and their six children. Sequencing revealed no T cell clones that were persistent and microchimeric.

Sequencing was carried out using blood. The source of this sequence is a boy under 18 in good health. V is TRBV7-2 and J is TRBJ1-1; 9 bases match TRBD1. CDR3 DNA: TGTGCCAGCAGCCCACCGGACAGGGGGAACACTGAAGCTTTCTTT. Protein sequence: CASSPPDRGNTEAFF.